The 21 T cell receptor beta chains given below trace back to one sample, sequenced in a study of type 1 regulatory T cells. These receptors have no known antigen. TCRdb reanalysed the reads using MiXCR and keeps one entry per CDR3 protein. The sample includes tens of thousands of distinct CDR3 sequences, roughly 20% seen only once; the top ten take 7.5% to 8.5%. Whole-study findings and limits: Compared with non-Tr1 cells, Tr1 cells showed a narrower TCR repertoire.

Input material: cultured type 1 regulatory T (Tr1) cells, either the whole culture or a sorted fraction (not recorded which). The receptors come from a human donor in good health.

Only a few counts were recorded for this clonotype. The V gene is TRBV5-1, the J gene TRBJ2-3; 11 positions match TRBD1. This CDR3 has 15 amino acids. With V trimmed by 2 bases and J by 2 bases, 1 base remained unmatched. The germline V gene has CDR1 SGHRS and CDR2 YFSETQ. CDR3 sequence reads: CASSLGQGATDTQYF. Written as DNA, the CDR3 is TGCGCCAGCAGCTTAGGACAGGGGGCCACAGATACGCAGTATTTT.

This clonotype occurred a few times. The genes are TRBV5-1 and TRBJ1-1; 7 positions match TRBD1. Germline CDR1 is SGHRS and CDR2 is YFSETQ. The CDR3 sequence is 14 residues long. V lost 1 base to trimming and J lost 3 bases; unmatched junction nucleotides: 3. CDR3 nucleotide sequence: TGCGCCAGCAGCTTGCCTGGACAGGACACTGAAGCTTTCTTT. It translates to CASSLPGQDTEAFF.

This chain uses TRBV13 with TRBJ2-7, with 9 bases that match TRBD2. The junction had 7 bases not matched to a gene; V was cut back by 8 bases and J by 5 bases. The germline CDR1 and CDR2 sequences are PRHDT and FYEKMQ (reference sequence). This CDR3 region has 13 residues. The CDR3 DNA follows: TGTGCCAGCGGGGGACTAGCCCAGCACGAGCAGTACTTC. Protein product: CASGGLAQHEQYF.

CDR3 nucleotides: TGCAGTGCTAGGTCATTAACGAACACCGGGGAGCTGTTTTTT. It is translated as CSARSLTNTGELFF. This chain uses TRBV20-1 with TRBJ2-2, with D hard to call. Germline V CDR1 and CDR2: DFQATT, SNEGSKA (reference sequence). The V gene lost 3 bases and the J gene lost 0 bases, with 8 bases spanning the gap. The CDR3 contains 14 residues.

The CDR3 nucleotides read TGCAGTGCCACGGACGGCGTCGATGAGCAGTTCTTC. Translating gives CSATDGVDEQFF. The chain has TRBV20-1 and TRBJ2-1; D is undetermined. CDR3 length: 12 amino acids. The germline V gene encodes CDR1 DFQATT and CDR2 SNEGSKA (reference sequence). Trimming pared 6 bases from V and 8 bases from J, leaving 14 bases between.

This clonotype has more than one count but fewer than ten. In DNA, the CDR3 is TGCAGCGCTCGCGGGGGAGCGAACACTGAAGCTTTCTTT. It specifies CSARGGANTEAFF. The V and J genes are TRBV29-1 and TRBJ1-1; D is possibly TRBD1 (5 bases). Trimming left V 7 bases short and J 1 base short, with 13 bases between. Germline CDR1 is SQVTM and CDR2 is ANQGSEA. The CDR3 contains 13 residues.

The chain employs TRBV20-1 and TRBJ2-1; 7 bases line up with TRBD2. The CDR3 is 11 amino acids. CDR1 and CDR2 from the germline V gene are DFQATT and SNEGSKA (reference sequence). The DNA of the CDR3 is TGCGGAGGACTAGCCTACAATGAGCAGTTCTTC. This encodes CGGLAYNEQFF.

This clonotype was seen a handful of times. The gene calls are TRBV20-1 and TRBJ2-4, with D tentatively TRBD2 (5 bases). CDR1 is DFQATT and CDR2 is SNEGSKA in the germline V gene (reference sequence). V was cut by 3 bases and J by 0 bases, with 9 bases left in between. CDR3 length: 14 residues. The CDR3 DNA is TGCAGTGCTAGCCTTGCGGGAGCCAAAAACATTCAGTACTTC. It is translated as CSASLAGAKNIQYF.

The chain couples TRBV6-2 or TRBV6-3 to TRBJ2-5, with 7 nucleotides matching TRBD2. CDR1 and CDR2 from the germline V gene are MNHEY and SVGEGT. This CDR3 is built from 15 residues. V dropped 7 bases and J dropped 2; count of bases not matched to a gene: 10. The CDR3 DNA sequence: TGTGCCAGCATTCCCAGCGGGAACCTTCAAGAGACCCAGTACTTC. Its protein product is CASIPSGNLQETQYF.

The V gene is TRBV12-3 or TRBV12-4, the J gene TRBJ2-7, with 7 positions matching TRBD1. J was trimmed by 3 bases and V by 5 bases; bases with no gene match: 1. This CDR3 comprises 12 residues. DNA of the CDR3: TGTGCCAGCAGTCGGGACAGCTACGAGCAGTACTTC. This translates into CASSRDSYEQYF.

The rearrangement links TRBV18 to TRBJ1-4; tentatively, D is TRBD1 (6 bases). Germline loops: CDR1 KGHSH, CDR2 LQKENI. V lost 3 bases, J lost 6 bases, and 11 bases lay in between. CDR3 length equals 14 residues. CDR3 region: CASSPQGTHEKLFF. In nucleotides, the CDR3 is TGTGCCAGCTCACCCCAGGGGACTCATGAAAAACTGTTTTTT. Full variable domain (outside the CDR3, taken from reference TRBV18 and TRBJ1-4): NAGVMQNPRHLVRRRGQEARLRCSPMKGHSHVYWYRQLPEEGLKFMVYLQKENIIDESGMPKERFSAEFPKEGPSILRIQQVVRGDSAAYFCASSPQGTHEKLFFGSGTQLSVL.

Only a few counts were recorded for this clonotype. CDR3 in amino acids: CASSLMDVGVGTGELFF. The CDR3 nucleotides are TGTGCCAGCAGCTTAATGGATGTAGGGGTTGGCACCGGGGAGCTGTTTTTT. V and J are TRBV7-3 and TRBJ2-2; D is possibly TRBD1 (5 bases). The CDR3 runs 17 residues. The germline V gene encodes CDR1 SGHTA and CDR2 FQGTGA. The V end lost 1 base, the J end lost 4 bases, and 16 bases lay between the germline ends.

The V gene is TRBV5-1, the J gene TRBJ1-5; a weak D match, TRBD1 (5 bases). The CDR3 extends over 16 amino acids. CDR1 SGHRS and CDR2 YFSETQ come from the germline V gene. With 0 bases removed from V and 0 bases from J, the gap between germline ends came to 10 bases. CDR3 amino acids: CASSLAEGDSNQPQHF. CDR3 in DNA: TGCGCCAGCAGCTTGGCTGAAGGGGATAGCAATCAGCCCCAGCATTTT.

This clonotype turned up a few times. The chain has TRBV19 and TRBJ2-2; D remains unclear. The germline CDR1 and CDR2 sequences are LNHDA and SQIVND (reference sequence). The CDR3 covers 16 residues. V was trimmed by 2 bases and J by 5 bases, leaving 15 bases between them. The DNA of the CDR3 is TGTGCCAGTAGTATATCAAATAACGGAGCGACCGGGGAGCTGTTTTTT. Encoded protein: CASSISNNGATGELFF.

This clonotype has just a few counts. CDR3 amino acids: CASSWEETQYF. CDR3 DNA: TGTGCCAGCAGTTGGGAAGAGACCCAGTACTTC. This rearrangement joins TRBV12-3 or TRBV12-4 to TRBJ2-5; D is unclear. The CDR3 extends over 11 amino acids. The V end was cut by 4 bases, the J end by 3 bases, with 3 bases between.

This chain joins TRBV20-1 and TRBJ2-1, with 8 bases lining up with TRBD2. Trimming cost V 0 bases and J 5 bases; bases outside gene matches: 9. In germline, CDR1 is DFQATT, CDR2 SNEGSKA (reference sequence). The CDR3 runs to 16 residues. In DNA form, the CDR3 reads TGCAGTGCTAGAGATATGGCTAGCGGGTCCCACAATGAGCAGTTCTTC. This sequence encodes CSARDMASGSHNEQFF.

This rearrangement joins TRBV7-2 to TRBJ2-2; TRBD2 aligns across 11 bases. In germline, CDR1 is SGHTA, CDR2 FQGNSA. Unmatched junction bases numbered 6, after V lost 6 bases and J lost 6 bases. The CDR3 sequence is 15 residues long. In nucleotides, the CDR3 is TGTGCCAGCAGATCCGGGACTAGCGGTCCCGGGGAGCTGTTTTTT. The encoded protein is CASRSGTSGPGELFF.

The chain joins TRBV14 to TRBJ2-1, with TRBD1 matching 7 bases. The germline CDR1 and CDR2 sequences are SGHDN and FVKESK. The CDR3 is made up of 15 amino acids. J was trimmed by 10 bases and V by 1 base; bases with no gene match: 10. CDR3 in amino acids: CASSQGQGYSLEQFF. CDR3 DNA: TGTGCCAGCAGCCAAGGACAGGGCTATTCTTTAGAGCAGTTCTTC.

A remark on this clonotype: This could be a read error, since a much larger clone is one nucleotide away. V and J are TRBV5-1 and TRBJ2-3; the match to TRBD2 covers 11 bases. With V trimmed by 7 bases and J by 1 base, 8 bases remained unmatched. The germline gives CDR1 SGHRS, CDR2 YFSETQ. This CDR3 comprises 16 residues. CDR3 nucleotide sequence: TGCGCCAGCTCCGGGACTAGCGGAGTAGGCACAGATACGCAGTATTTT. As protein: CASSGTSGVGTDTQYF. Combining the CDR3 with reference TRBV5-1 and TRBJ2-3 gives the whole variable domain KAGVTQTPRYLIKTRGQQVTLSCSPISGHRSVSWYQQTPGQGLQFLFEYFSETQRNKGNFPGRFSGRQFSNSRSEMNVSTLELGDSALYLCASSGTSGVGTDTQYFGPGTRLTVL.

This chain uses TRBV20-1 with TRBJ1-4; 9 bases are a match to TRBD1. The germline CDR1 and CDR2 sequences are DFQATT and SNEGSKA (reference sequence). After removal of 3 bases from V and 7 bases from J, the junction contained 3 bases not matched to a gene. The CDR3 has 13 amino acids. The CDR3 spells CSASGTGSEKLFF. The CDR3 DNA reads as TGCAGTGCTAGCGGGACAGGGAGTGAAAAACTGTTTTTT.

The sample holds many counts of this clonotype. This chain connects TRBV10-3 to TRBJ1-2; TRBD1 matches at 7 bases. J gave up 4 bases and V 10 bases, and 12 bases lay outside the gene matches. This CDR3 is 14 amino acids long. CDR1 and CDR2 from the germline V gene are ENHRY and SYGVKD. CDR3: CATALTGIGYGYTF. The CDR3 nucleotides read TGTGCCACCGCCTTGACAGGGATAGGCTATGGCTACACCTTC.